This T cell receptor (beta chain) was sequenced during a study of blood T cell repertoires in COVID-19. Study-wide context: Material from acute and convalescent COVID-19 was sourced from the United States, Italy and Spain. T cells, B-cell-depleted T cells, or PBMCs provided the cDNA or gDNA that served as material.

The CDR3 extends over 15 amino acids. Germline assignment: CDR1 SGHTA and CDR2 FQGNSA. V shed 2 bases and J shed 3 bases, with 12 bases lying between them. Per the original methods: Estimated nucleated cell counts came from reference gene primer amplification. Sequencing was performed with immunoSEQ multiplex PCR; in TCRdb, only in-frame clones are kept and a portion is missing. V, J and clone size derive from that table, while D and trimming were established from the DNA sequence. The sample yields roughly 200,000 clones, about 80% seen once. The chain uses TRBV7-2 and TRBJ2-3; a possible D gene is TRBD2 (6 bases). The receptor comes from a woman between 45 and 65 years old with active or convalescent COVID-19. Sequencing used peripheral blood. Here the CDR3 DNA reads TGTGCCAGCAGCTTAAGTCTAGCGCCAACAGATACGCAGTATTTT. This codes for CASSLSLAPTDTQYF.